This record covers a single T cell receptor beta chain. What it binds is not known. The record originates from a study of T cell responses to AZD1222 COVID-19 vaccine. Study-wide results and limits: Of spike-specific TCRs, nearly half reportedly target regions left unmutated in variants. When two AZD1222 doses had been given, Spike-specific TCR breadth and depth rose. Sampled repertoires all dated from after the peak T cell response. Clonal diversity may have been underestimated in mostly white British donors.

Trimming left V 6 bases short and J 8 bases short, with 13 bases between. The CDR3 consists of 11 residues. The germline V gene encodes CDR1 SQVTM and CDR2 ANQGSEA. Profiled with immunoSEQ multiplex PCR; TCRdb holds only in-frame clones, not every one. The sample has 90,000 to 140,000 clones, roughly 90% seen once. The chain is built from TRBV29-1 and TRBJ1-2; D possibly corresponds to TRBD1 (5 bases). The receptor was derived from an adult in good health. The material was peripheral blood, obtained on day 0 of AZD1222 vaccination. DNA of the CDR3: TGCAGCGTGCCCGGGACCTCCGGCTACACCTTC. This encodes CSVPGTSGYTF. Supplemented by reference TRBV29-1 and TRBJ1-2, the full variable domain reads SAVISQKPSRDICQRGTSLTIQCQVDSQVTMMFWYRQQPGQSLTLIATANQGSEATYESGFVIDKFPISRPNLTFSTLTVSNMSPEDSSIYLCSVPGTSGYTFGSGTRLTVV.